This record concerns one T cell receptor (beta chain) sequence. Its antigen is unidentified. The CDR3 is cut off 3 residues early in the read; its end comes from the germline J gene. This entry comes from a study of Tregs in tolerant kidney transplant recipients. About the research overall: Related graft donors supplied nonmyeloablative bone marrow transplants, and mixed chimerism was transient. The study, taken as a whole, reports: Activated donor B cell expansion appeared to reveal the most relevant donor-specific TCRbeta repertoire. The small number of patients limits these findings pending further validation.

CFSE-labeled recipient PBMCs were cultured 5 to 7 days with irradiated graft donor PBMCs, then FACS-sorted. Assay used: immunoSEQ multiplex PCR; TCRdb lists only in-frame clones, some missing. The listing contains around 1,700 clones. The germline V and J ends were trimmed by 5 bases and 4 bases, with 15 bases remaining between them. Germline CDR1 and CDR2: SGHVS and FNYEAQ. CDR3 size: 14 residues. Specimen: CD4+ T cells from blood cultured with allogeneic cells, collected before the transplant. The chain couples TRBV7-6 to TRBJ2-7; unclear D gene. The clonotype originates from a human patient who received a combined kidney and bone marrow transplant. This chain's CDR3 is CASSLSSASYEQYF. CDR3 DNA (partial): TGTGCCAGCAGCCTATCCAGCGCGAGTTACGAG.